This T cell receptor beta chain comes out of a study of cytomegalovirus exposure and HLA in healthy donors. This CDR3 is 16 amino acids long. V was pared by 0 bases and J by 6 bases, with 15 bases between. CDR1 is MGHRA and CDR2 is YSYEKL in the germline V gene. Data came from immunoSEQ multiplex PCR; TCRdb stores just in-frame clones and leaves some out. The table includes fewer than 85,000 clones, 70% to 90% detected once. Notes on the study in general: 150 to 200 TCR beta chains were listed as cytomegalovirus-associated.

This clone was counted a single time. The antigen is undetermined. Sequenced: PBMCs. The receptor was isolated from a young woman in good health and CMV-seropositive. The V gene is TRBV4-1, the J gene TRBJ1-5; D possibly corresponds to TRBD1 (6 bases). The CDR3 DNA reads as TGCGCCAGCAGCCAAGATACAGGGTCTAGGAGTCAGCCCCAGCATTTT. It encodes CASSQDTGSRSQPQHF.